This TCR beta chain was retrieved from a study of blood T cells in healthy people across ages. CDR1 and CDR2 (germline): LGHNA, YNFKEQ. CDR3 size: 17 residues. Trimming left V 0 bases short and J 10 bases short, with 19 bases between. Worth noting for this clonotype: The antigen is unknown.

Primed by a sample-barcoded 5' primer and a J-beta primer mix, a second PCR proceeded for about 6 to 12 cycles. TCRdb reprocessed the 5' RACE reads via MiXCR and lists one record per CDR3 protein. The sample consists of around 870,000 distinct CDR3 sequences, around 28% of them appearing once. Study-wide results and limits: Diversity of TCR beta per million T cells declined in a roughly linear way with age. With unsorted PBMCs, a conclusive comparison of naive versus antigen-experienced cells was not possible.

The receptor comes from an elderly woman in good health. The chain uses TRBV4-2 and TRBJ1-6; D is ambiguous. The source material was blood. The CDR3 DNA sequence: TGTGCCAGCAGCCAAGATCGCCGGGAGGTCTTAAGGTCACCCCTCCACTTT. Its protein is CASSQDRREVLRSPLHF.